The present T cell receptor (beta chain) was sequenced within a study of blood T cell repertoires in COVID-19. The wider study: Material from acute and convalescent COVID-19 was sourced from the United States, Italy and Spain.

Libraries were prepared by immunoSEQ multiplex PCR; TCRdb keeps only in-frame clonotypes and omits some of them. Of approximately 72,000 clones in the sample, around 85% are singletons; the top ten hold approximately 35%. V lost 6 bases to trimming and J lost 3 bases, with 21 bases between them. The length of the CDR3 is 16 residues. Germline loops: CDR1 LNHDA, CDR2 SQIVND (reference sequence). This chain joins TRBV19 and TRBJ2-7; D is possibly TRBD2 (6 bases). This TCR derives from a woman older than 75 with active or convalescent COVID-19. The sequenced material came from peripheral blood. In DNA form, the CDR3 reads TGTGCCAGTAGCGGGGGTCCGAACTACCCGGGCTACGAGCAGTACTTC. It yields the protein CASSGGPNYPGYEQYF.